This section outlines one T cell receptor beta chain sequence together with its context. The antigen it binds to is not known. Base-call qualities are not available, and no considerably larger clone is one nucleotide away. Clipping removes 4 bases from V and 6 bases from J, with 5 as the unmatched junction base count. The CDR3 starts with the cysteine, ends with the phenylalanine, and has 14 residues. The CDR3 DNA has 42 bases and is translated from base 1. The germline V gene sets CDR1 to MNHNS and CDR2 to SASEGT. The data stem from a study of blood T cells in healthy people across ages (dated by TCRdb to about 2015). Study-level background: In model experiments, roughly one uniquely barcoded TCR beta cDNA molecule per two T cells was captured by template switching. Age-related changes in TCR beta repertoire diversity were measured in the study by deep sequencing normalized with unique cDNA molecular identifiers. The donors were divided into four age groups: young (average roughly 15 years), middle-aged (under 40), aged (roughly 60) and long-lived (around 80). To avoid experimental bias, donors of different ages were spread randomly across the sequencing lanes. Using the same blood draw, the study looked at two additional independent replicas of 1 million unique cDNA reads for two donors, one aged 18 to 30 and the other aged 80 or older.

The method behind the library was 5' RACE. Sequenced using an Illumina HiSeq 2500. The second PCR ran for about 7 to 11 cycles and used a J-beta primer mix along with a sample-barcoded 5' primer. A template-switch 5' adaptor carrying 12 random nucleotides introduced a unique molecular identifier onto each TCR beta cDNA molecule. Each sample yielded at least 2.5 million CDR3-containing paired-end reads. All of the RNA was converted into first-strand cDNA using the Mint cDNA synthesis kit, with a TRBC-specific oligonucleotide serving as the primer. All cDNA was treated with uracil-DNA glycosylase and then went through a first 18-cycle PCR with the universal primers M1SS and BC2_uni_R. Processing in the source paper ran as follows. Each sample was normalized by randomly selecting 1 million high-quality reads, each carrying a distinct molecular identifier. Reads with shared molecular identifiers were discarded instead of being binned into consensus sequences. MiTCR, set to a Q25 quality threshold and the strictest error-elimination algorithm, was used for CDR3 identification, clonotype clustering and error correction. Lower-bound total TCR beta diversity was estimated with a nonparametric unseen species model using Euler transformation. TCRdb passed the public sequencing reads through fastp at Q25 and MiXCR, retaining productive beta sequences. Entries are consolidated by CDR3 protein sequence, retaining the most common genes and DNA. These V and J calls derive from TCRdb rather than the authors' analysis. This sample is represented by about 640,000 distinct CDR3 sequences; 58% of them were singletons. The ten biggest clones cover over 30% of the sample.

Donors were around 37 systemically healthy Caucasian individuals from Russia aged roughly 6 to 100 years. Each donor gave approximately 9.3 milliliters of peripheral blood, collected into EDTA-treated Vacutainer tubes. Ficoll-Paque density-gradient centrifugation was used to isolate PBMCs, with at least 7 million obtained per sample. Trizol reagent was used to extract total RNA from PBMCs, with at least 5 micrograms per sample. The percentages of naive CD45RAhigh/CD27high T cells were determined by flow cytometry on a PBMC aliquot from every donor. What the study reported, not specific to this receptor: Compared with the aged group, the long-lived group had more naive CD4+ T cells, fewer expanded clones and increased TCR diversity, suggesting age selection. Estimates of total diversity based on one million sequenced T cells were considered lower bounds and underestimates. Donor CMV infection status was unknown, potentially confounding age-related changes in expanded clonotypes. Observed TCR beta diversity correlated strongly with the percentage of naive T cells measured by flow cytometry. Conclusive comparison of naive and antigen-experienced compartments was prevented by the profiling of bulk unsorted PBMCs. Observed TCR beta diversity per million T cells fell roughly linearly with age, and a significant reduction was already apparent by age roughly 40.

The specimen was blood. This sequence uses TRBV6-1 and TRBJ1-4, with 7 middle bases fitting TRBD1. The receptor comes from a man aged 55 to 70 in good health. The CDR3 sequence is CASSAGTDHEKLFF. The DNA is TGTGCCAGCAGTGCCGGGACAGACCATGAAAAACTGTTTTTT.